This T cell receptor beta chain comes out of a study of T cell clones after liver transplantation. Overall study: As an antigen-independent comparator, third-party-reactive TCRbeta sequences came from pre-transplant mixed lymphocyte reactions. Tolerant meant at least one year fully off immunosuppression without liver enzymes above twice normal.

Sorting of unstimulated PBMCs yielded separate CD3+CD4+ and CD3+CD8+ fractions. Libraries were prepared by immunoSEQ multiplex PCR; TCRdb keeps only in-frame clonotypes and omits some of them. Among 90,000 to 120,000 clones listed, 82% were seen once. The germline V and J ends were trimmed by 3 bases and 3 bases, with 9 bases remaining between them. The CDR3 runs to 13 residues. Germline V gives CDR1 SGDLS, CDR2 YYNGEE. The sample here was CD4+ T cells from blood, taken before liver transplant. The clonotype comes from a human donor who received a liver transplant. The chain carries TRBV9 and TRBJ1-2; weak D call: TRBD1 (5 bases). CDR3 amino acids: CASSATGYYGYTF. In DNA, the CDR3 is TGTGCCAGCAGCGCCACAGGCTACTATGGCTACACCTTC.